This record concerns one T cell receptor (beta chain) sequence. Its antigen is still unknown. The data belong to a study of shared clonotypes between healthy human individuals. Findings of the study overall: Owing to a small donor count, the genetic and exposure-history diversity represented was limited. Memory subsets generally showed smaller estimated richness than naive subsets did.

V dropped 8 bases and J dropped 8 bases, with 21 bases sitting between them. Germline-derived CDR1 and CDR2 are MDHEN and SYDVKM. This CDR3 contains 14 residues. Sequencing used immunoSEQ multiplex PCR; TCRdb keeps in-frame clones, though not all of them. Among approximately 2,300,000 clones listed, around 90% were seen once. V gene TRBV28 combines with J gene TRBJ1-1; TRBD1 might be the D (5 bases). This clonotype was sampled from a man between 18 and 29 years old in good health. Some clones in this sample may be carry-over from other donors' samples. Sequenced material: naive CD4+ T cells from PBMCs. Subset of the sample: CD45RA+ positively selected. The CDR3 DNA reads as TGTGCCAGCTACCCCGGGACGGAGCCCTTAGAAGCTTTCTTT. Translating gives CASYPGTEPLEAFF.